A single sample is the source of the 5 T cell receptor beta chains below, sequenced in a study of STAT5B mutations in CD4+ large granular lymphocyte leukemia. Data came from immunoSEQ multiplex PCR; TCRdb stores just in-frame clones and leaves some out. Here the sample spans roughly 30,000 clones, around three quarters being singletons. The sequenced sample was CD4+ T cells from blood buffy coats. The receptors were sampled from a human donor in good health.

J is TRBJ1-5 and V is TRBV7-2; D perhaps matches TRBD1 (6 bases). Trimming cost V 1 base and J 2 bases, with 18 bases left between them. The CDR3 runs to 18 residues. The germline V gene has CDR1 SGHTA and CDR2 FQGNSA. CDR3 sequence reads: CASSLDGGGSVGNQPQHF. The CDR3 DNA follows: TGTGCCAGCAGCTTAGATGGGGGCGGCTCGGTTGGCAATCAGCCCCAGCATTTT.

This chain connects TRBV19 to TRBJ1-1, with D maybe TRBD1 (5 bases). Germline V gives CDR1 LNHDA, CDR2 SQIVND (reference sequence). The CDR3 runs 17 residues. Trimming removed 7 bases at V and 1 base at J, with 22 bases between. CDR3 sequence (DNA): TGTGCCAGTACCATTGGGGGGTCCCGGACCCGGAACACTGAAGCTTTCTTT. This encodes CASTIGGSRTRNTEAFF.

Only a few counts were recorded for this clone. Here the CDR3 reads CASSPRQTLNTEAFF. In DNA, the CDR3 is TGTGCCAGTAGTCCCCGACAAACGTTGAACACTGAAGCTTTCTTT. J is TRBJ1-1 and V is TRBV19; unclear D gene. The germline V and J ends were trimmed by 5 bases and 0 bases, with 13 bases remaining between them. From germline, CDR1 is LNHDA and CDR2 SQIVND (reference sequence). This CDR3 is 15 amino acids long.

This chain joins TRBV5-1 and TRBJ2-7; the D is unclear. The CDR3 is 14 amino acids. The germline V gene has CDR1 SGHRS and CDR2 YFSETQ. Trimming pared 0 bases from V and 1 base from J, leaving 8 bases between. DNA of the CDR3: TGCGCCAGCAGCTTGGGCACCTTTTCCTACGAGCAGTACTTC. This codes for CASSLGTFSYEQYF.

CDR3 amino acids: CARSPLPGGGFYGYTF. In DNA, the CDR3 is TGTGCCAGAAGCCCCCTTCCAGGGGGAGGGTTCTATGGCTACACCTTC. The V gene is TRBV7-5, the J gene TRBJ1-2. TRBV7-5 is a documented pseudogene. The CDR3 loop spans 16 amino acids.